Given below is one TCR beta chain in context. These data belong to a study of blood T cell repertoires in COVID-19. In the study overall: PBMCs, B-cell-depleted T cells, or T cells provided the cDNA or gDNA that made up the material.

V lost 4 bases, J lost 5 bases, and 4 bases stayed unmatched. CDR3 size: 16 residues. The V gene's germline CDR1 is MGHRA and CDR2 YSYEKL. Method: immunoSEQ multiplex PCR; TCRdb's copy keeps in-frame clones and lacks some. The sample holds some 200,000 clones, about four fifths seen once. This study enrolled people aged about 18 to 95 from about two dozen US geographic areas. Cohorts were based on clinical histories the participants reported. Exposed enrollees encountered a COVID-19 case at some point within 2 weeks before study entry. The clonotype was recovered from a woman in her 50s who had been exposed to COVID-19. Input material: PBMCs or T cells enriched from blood (not recorded which). The chain joins TRBV4-1 to TRBJ2-5; TRBD2 aligns across 16 bases. CDR3 amino acids: CASSPGLAGGRETQYF. CDR3 bases: TGCGCCAGCAGCCCGGGACTAGCGGGGGGGCGGGAGACCCAGTACTTC.